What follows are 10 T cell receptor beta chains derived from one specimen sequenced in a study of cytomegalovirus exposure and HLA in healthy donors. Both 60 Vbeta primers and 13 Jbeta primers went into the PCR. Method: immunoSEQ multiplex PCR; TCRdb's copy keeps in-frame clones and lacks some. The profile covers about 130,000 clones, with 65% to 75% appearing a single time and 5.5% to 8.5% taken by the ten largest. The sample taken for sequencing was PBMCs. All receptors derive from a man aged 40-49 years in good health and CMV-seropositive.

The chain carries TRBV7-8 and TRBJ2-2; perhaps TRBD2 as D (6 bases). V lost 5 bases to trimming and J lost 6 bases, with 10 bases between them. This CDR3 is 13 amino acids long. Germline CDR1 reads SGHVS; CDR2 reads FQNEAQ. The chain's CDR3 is CASSGRIPGELFF. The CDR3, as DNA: TGTGCCAGCAGCGGGAGGATTCCCGGGGAGCTGTTTTTT. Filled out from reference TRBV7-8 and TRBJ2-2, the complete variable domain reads GAGVSQSPRYKVAKRGQDVALRCDPISGHVSLFWYQQALGQGPEFLTYFQNEAQLDKSGLPSDRFFAERPEGSVSTLKIQRTQQEDSAVYLCASSGRIPGELFFGEGSRLTVL.

This CDR3 reads CASSPRAGVEQYF. The CDR3, as DNA: TGTGCCAGCAGCCCCCGGGCGGGGGTCGAGCAGTACTTC. The rearrangement uses TRBV6-5 and TRBJ2-7, with 7 bases fitting TRBD2. Unmatched junction bases numbered 8, after V lost 6 bases and J lost 6 bases. Germline values: CDR1 MNHEY, CDR2 SVGAGI. The CDR3 spans 13 residues.

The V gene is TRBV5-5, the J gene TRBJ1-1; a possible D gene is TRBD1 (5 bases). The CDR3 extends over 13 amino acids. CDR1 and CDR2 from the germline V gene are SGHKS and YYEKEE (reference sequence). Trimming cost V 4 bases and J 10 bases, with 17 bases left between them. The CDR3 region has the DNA TGTGCCAGCAGCAATCCACCGCAGGGAGGAGCTTTCTTT. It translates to CASSNPPQGGAFF.

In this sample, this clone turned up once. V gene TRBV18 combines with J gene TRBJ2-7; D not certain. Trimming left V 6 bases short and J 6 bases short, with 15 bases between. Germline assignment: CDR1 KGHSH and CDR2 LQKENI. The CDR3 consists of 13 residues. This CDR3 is CASSTTGALEQYF. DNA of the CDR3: TGTGCCAGCTCCACCACGGGTGCTCTCGAGCAGTACTTC.

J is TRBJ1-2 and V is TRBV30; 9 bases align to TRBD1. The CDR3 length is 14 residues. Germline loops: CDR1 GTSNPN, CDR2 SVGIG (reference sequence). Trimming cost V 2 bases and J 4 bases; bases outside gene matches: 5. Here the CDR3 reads CAWSINRGPYGYTF. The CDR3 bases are TGTGCCTGGAGTATCAACAGGGGGCCCTATGGCTACACCTTC.

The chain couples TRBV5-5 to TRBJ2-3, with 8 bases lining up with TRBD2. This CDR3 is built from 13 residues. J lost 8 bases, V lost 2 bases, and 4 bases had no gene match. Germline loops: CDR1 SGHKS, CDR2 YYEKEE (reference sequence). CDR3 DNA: TGTGCCAGCAGCTTCGACAGCGGGGGTACGCAGTATTTT. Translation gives CASSFDSGGTQYF.

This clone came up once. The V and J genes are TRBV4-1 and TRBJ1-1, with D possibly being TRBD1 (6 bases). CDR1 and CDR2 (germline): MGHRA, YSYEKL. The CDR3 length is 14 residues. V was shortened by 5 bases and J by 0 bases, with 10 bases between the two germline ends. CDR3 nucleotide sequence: TGCGCCAGCAGCACCGGACAGTTGAACACTGAAGCTTTCTTT. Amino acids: CASSTGQLNTEAFF.

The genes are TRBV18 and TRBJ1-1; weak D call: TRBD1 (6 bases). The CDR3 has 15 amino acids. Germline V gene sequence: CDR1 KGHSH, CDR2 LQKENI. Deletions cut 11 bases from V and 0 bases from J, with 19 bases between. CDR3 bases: TGTGCCGGACGGAGTTCAGGGGTCATGAACACTGAAGCTTTCTTT. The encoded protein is CAGRSSGVMNTEAFF.

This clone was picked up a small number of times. The CDR3 nucleotides are TGTGCCACCAGCAGAGAAGCGGGGGCAGCAGATACGCAGTATTTT. Translated: CATSREAGAADTQYF. The genes are TRBV15 and TRBJ2-3; 8 positions match TRBD2. CDR3 length equals 15 residues. The junction had 3 bases not matched to a gene; V was cut back by 0 bases and J by 4 bases. The V gene's germline CDR1 is LNHNV and CDR2 YYDKDF (reference sequence). Looking up the rest from reference TRBV15 and TRBJ2-3 gives the full variable domain: DAMVIQNPRYQVTQFGKPVTLSCSQTLNHNVMYWYQQKSSQAPKLLFHYYDKDFNNEADTPDNFQSRRPNTSFCFLDIRSPGLGDTAMYLCATSREAGAADTQYFGPGTRLTVL.

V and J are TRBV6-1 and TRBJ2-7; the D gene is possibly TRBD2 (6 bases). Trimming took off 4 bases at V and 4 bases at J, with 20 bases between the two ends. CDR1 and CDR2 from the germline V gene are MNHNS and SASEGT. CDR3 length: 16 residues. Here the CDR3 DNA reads TGTGCCAGCAGTGCCCAGGCCGGGACTCAACTATACGAGCAGTACTTC. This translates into CASSAQAGTQLYEQYF.